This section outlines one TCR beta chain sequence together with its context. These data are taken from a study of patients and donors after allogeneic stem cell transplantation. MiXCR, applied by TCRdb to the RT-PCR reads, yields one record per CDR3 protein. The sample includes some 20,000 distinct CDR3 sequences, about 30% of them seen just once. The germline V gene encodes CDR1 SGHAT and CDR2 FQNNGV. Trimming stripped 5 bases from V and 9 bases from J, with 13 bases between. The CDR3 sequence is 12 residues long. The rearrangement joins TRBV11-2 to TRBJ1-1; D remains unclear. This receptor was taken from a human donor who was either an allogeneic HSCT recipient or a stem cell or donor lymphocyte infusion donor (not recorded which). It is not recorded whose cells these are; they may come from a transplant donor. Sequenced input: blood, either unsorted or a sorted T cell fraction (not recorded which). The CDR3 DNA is TGTGCCAGCAGCCCCCAAGACTTAAAAGCTTTCTTT. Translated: CASSPQDLKAFF.